The 21 T cell receptor beta chains reported below all come from one sample, sequenced in a study of T cells in Graves' hyperthyroidism and ophthalmopathy. TCR beta CDR3 regions were amplified from RNA. With the HTBI primer set, the TCR CDR3 went through a first round of RT-PCR. Each CDR3 protein is one row after TCRdb ran MiXCR on the multiplex PCR reads. The data show a few hundred thousand distinct CDR3 sequences, approximately 13% seen once. Sequenced input: blood. These receptors were collected from a man aged 25-45 years with Graves' hyperthyroidism that later progressed to Graves' ophthalmopathy.

There are a few counts of this clonotype. The chain employs TRBV19 and TRBJ1-5; maybe TRBD1 (5 bases). The V gene's germline CDR1 is LNHDA and CDR2 SQIVND (reference sequence). This CDR3 spans 18 amino acids. The germline V and J ends were trimmed by 4 bases and 5 bases, with 24 bases remaining between them. CDR3: CASSTKSGTSRWDQPQHF. The CDR3 DNA is TGTGCCAGTAGTACCAAAAGCGGGACTTCTCGTTGGGATCAGCCCCAGCATTTT.

This clonotype was picked up a small number of times. The chain recombines TRBV5-1 with TRBJ1-2; D ambiguous. V gave up 0 bases and J gave up 4 bases, with 10 bases separating them. Germline V lookup: CDR1 SGHRS, CDR2 YFSETQ. The CDR3 covers 14 residues. This CDR3 reads CASSLVVAAYGYTF. In nucleotides, the CDR3 is TGCGCCAGCAGCTTGGTAGTGGCGGCCTATGGCTACACCTTC.

In its sample, this clonotype was seen a few times. The chain links TRBV29-1 to TRBJ1-2; TRBD1 matches at 12 bases. Trimming removed 3 bases from V and 4 bases from J; junction bases left unmatched: 3. The CDR3 is 14 amino acids. From germline, CDR1 is SQVTM and CDR2 ANQGSEA. In DNA form, the CDR3 reads TGCAGCGTTGATGGGACAGGGGGCGGCTATGGCTACACCTTC. Its translation is CSVDGTGGGYGYTF. Combining the CDR3 with reference TRBV29-1 and TRBJ1-2 gives the whole variable domain SAVISQKPSRDICQRGTSLTIQCQVDSQVTMMFWYRQQPGQSLTLIATANQGSEATYESGFVIDKFPISRPNLTFSTLTVSNMSPEDSSIYLCSVDGTGGGYGYTFGSGTRLTVV.

This clonotype was picked up a small number of times. The CDR3 bases are TGTGCCAGCAGTGGGGAGTTCTTC. It specifies CASSGEFF. This rearrangement joins TRBV2 to TRBJ2-1, with D unclear. The CDR3 sequence is 8 residues long. V was pared by 4 bases and J by 14 bases, with 3 bases between. Germline V gene data show CDR1 as SNHLY and CDR2 as FYNNEI.

This clonotype has a count of ten or more. The chain joins TRBV28 to TRBJ1-5, with unresolved D. V gave up 5 bases and J gave up 3 bases, with 11 bases separating them. The CDR3 has 14 amino acids. CDR1 is MDHEN and CDR2 is SYDVKM in the germline V gene. The CDR3, as DNA: TGTGCCAGCAGTCCACACAAGCCCAATCAGCCCCAGCATTTT. Translated: CASSPHKPNQPQHF.

This clonotype has ten or more counts. The CDR3 region is CASSDRISYEQYF. In nucleotides, the CDR3 is TGTGCCAGCAGCGACAGGATCTCCTACGAGCAGTACTTC. V and J are TRBV7-9 and TRBJ2-7; perhaps TRBD1 as D (6 bases). Germline V lookup: CDR1 SEHNR, CDR2 FQNEAQ (reference sequence). Trimming pared 5 bases from V and 0 bases from J, leaving 8 bases between. This CDR3 spans 13 amino acids.

This clonotype was observed a few times. The gene calls are TRBV4-1 and TRBJ1-1, with D perhaps TRBD1 (5 bases). From germline, CDR1 is MGHRA and CDR2 YSYEKL. The V gene lost 5 bases and the J gene lost 2 bases, with 15 bases spanning the gap. The CDR3 has 15 residues. The CDR3 protein is CASSWRGAGNTEAFF. Written as DNA, the CDR3 is TGCGCCAGCAGCTGGCGAGGGGCCGGCAACACTGAAGCTTTCTTT.

Ten or more counts support this clonotype. The chain has TRBV12-3 or TRBV12-4 and TRBJ2-2; no clear D gene. The CDR3 loop spans 14 amino acids. Trimming removed 1 base at V and 0 bases at J, with 3 bases between. CDR3 nucleotide sequence: TGTGCCAGCAGTTTAGGGGCGAACACCGGGGAGCTGTTTTTT. It yields the protein CASSLGANTGELFF.

This clonotype was found a few times. This chain connects TRBV14 to TRBJ1-1; tentative D call: TRBD1 (6 bases). With 4 bases removed from V and 5 bases from J, the gap between germline ends came to 17 bases. CDR3 size: 15 residues. Germline CDR1 and CDR2: SGHDN and FVKESK. The CDR3 sequence: CASSRDVRGSTEAFF. DNA for the CDR3: TGTGCCAGCAGCCGCGACGTCAGGGGTTCTACTGAAGCTTTCTTT. The variable domain in full, completed from reference TRBV14 and TRBJ1-1, reads EAGVTQFPSHSVIEKGQTVTLRCDPISGHDNLYWYRRVMGKEIKFLLHFVKESKQDESGMPNNRFLAERTGGTYSTLKVQPAELEDSGVYFCASSRDVRGSTEAFFGQGTRLTVV.

Notes on this clonotype: Compared with germline, one end of the junction differs, possibly owing to a read error. The rearrangement joins TRBV18 to TRBJ2-2, with 9 bases identical to TRBD1. CDR1 and CDR2 from the germline V gene are KGHSH and LQKENI. CDR3 length: 17 amino acids. The CDR3 nucleotides read TGTGTCAGCTCACCGGGTTCCGGGACAGGGATCACCGGGGAGCTGTTTTTT. Translating it yields CVSSPGSGTGITGELFF. Supplemented by reference TRBV18 and TRBJ2-2, the full variable domain reads NAGVMQNPRHLVRRRGQEARLRCSPMKGHSHVYWYRQLPEEGLKFMVYLQKENIIDESGMPKERFSAEFPKEGPSILRIQQVVRGDSAAYFCVSSPGSGTGITGELFFGEGSRLTVL.

The chain couples TRBV29-1 to TRBJ1-2; no clear D. Trimming shortened V by 2 bases and J by 2 bases, and 6 bases separated the two germline ends. The CDR3 spans 12 residues. Per the germline V gene, CDR1 is SQVTM and CDR2 is ANQGSEA. The chain's CDR3 is CSVEYINYGYTF. CDR3 in DNA: TGCAGCGTTGAATACATAAACTATGGCTACACCTTC.

The chain carries TRBV4-1 and TRBJ1-5; 10 bases align to TRBD1. This CDR3 contains 17 residues. Germline CDR1 and CDR2: MGHRA and YSYEKL. The J segment lost 5 bases and the V segment lost 2 bases, leaving 9 bases of the junction unmatched. CDR3 DNA sequence: TGCGCCAGCAGCCAAATTCCGGGACAGGGGTTCGATCAGCCCCAGCATTTT. It translates to CASSQIPGQGFDQPQHF.

This clonotype was picked up many times. The chain recombines TRBV28 with TRBJ2-7; the D gene is possibly TRBD2 (6 bases). Germline-derived CDR1 and CDR2 are MDHEN and SYDVKM. V was shortened by 4 bases and J by 6 bases, with 16 bases between the two germline ends. The CDR3 is made up of 14 amino acids. As DNA, the CDR3 is TGTGCCAGCAGTTCGCACAGCGGGTGGTCCGAGCAGTACTTC. Translating it yields CASSSHSGWSEQYF.

A few counts support this clonotype. The chain uses TRBV20-1 and TRBJ2-3; 8 bases are a match to TRBD1. The V gene's germline CDR1 is DFQATT and CDR2 SNEGSKA (reference sequence). V gave up 2 bases and J gave up 2 bases; unmatched junction bases: 9. The CDR3 consists of 16 residues. Here the CDR3 DNA reads TGCAGTGCTAGATCCGGGGAGGACAGGGCCACAGATACGCAGTATTTT. Protein sequence: CSARSGEDRATDTQYF.

Regarding this clonotype: No conserved phenylalanine or tryptophan is present at the end of the CDR3, so a read error is the likely explanation. The chain joins TRBV11-2 to TRBJ2-1; the D gene could be TRBD1 or TRBD2 (6 bases each). Between the trimmed V and J ends, which lost 10 bases and 4 bases, there was a span of 20 bases. Germline loops: CDR1 SGHAT, CDR2 FQNNGV. CDR3 size: 15 residues. The CDR3 nucleotides read TGTGCCACCCATTCCCTCCGGGGGCTTTACAATGAGCAGTTCCTC. This translates into CATHSLRGLYNEQFL.

This clonotype was seen ten or more times. The V gene is TRBV28, the J gene TRBJ2-1; D remains unclear. V was pared by 2 bases and J by 10 bases, with 18 bases between. Per germline, CDR1 MDHEN and CDR2 SYDVKM. The CDR3 consists of 15 residues. Here the CDR3 reads CASSLNMAALGEQFF. CDR3 bases: TGTGCCAGCAGTTTAAACATGGCGGCTCTGGGGGAGCAGTTCTTC.

This clonotype came up many times. The chain employs TRBV2 and TRBJ2-5; D assignment may be TRBD1 or TRBD2 (6 bases each). Germline lookup yields CDR1 SNHLY and CDR2 FYNNEI. The CDR3 extends over 15 amino acids. The ends were cut back, 3 bases at V and 5 bases at J, with 16 bases in the middle. The CDR3 DNA reads as TGTGCCAGCAGTGATGCCGGGGGCGCAGGGGAGACCCAGTACTTC. Amino acids: CASSDAGGAGETQYF.

This clonotype was found many times. The chain is built from TRBV2 and TRBJ2-7, with no clear D. CDR3 length: 12 residues. Trimming shortened V by 6 bases and J by 4 bases, and 10 bases separated the two germline ends. CDR1 and CDR2 from the germline V gene are SNHLY and FYNNEI. CDR3 DNA: TGTGCCAGCAGGGACCGGGTTTACGAGCAGTACTTC. Encoded protein: CASRDRVYEQYF.

The CDR3 sequence: CASSTRDRGLNWNSPLHF. Written as DNA, the CDR3 is TGTGCCAGCAGCACCCGGGACAGGGGGCTGAATTGGAATTCACCCCTCCACTTT. The chain employs TRBV7-3 and TRBJ1-6; 12 nucleotides agree with TRBD1. The CDR3 length is 18 residues. The J segment lost 7 bases and the V segment lost 5 bases, leaving 12 bases of the junction unmatched. Germline V lookup: CDR1 SGHTA, CDR2 FQGTGA.

With respect to this clonotype: Mismatch with germline at one junction end may stem from a read error. The V call is TRBV7-2, the J call TRBJ1-2; no reliable D call. The CDR3 loop spans 15 amino acids. The germline V gene encodes CDR1 SGHTA and CDR2 FQGNSA. CDR3 nucleotide sequence: TGTGCCAGCAGCTTCCTTTCTTCAGCTAACTATGGCTGCACCTTC. It yields the protein CASSFLSSANYGCTF. Based on the CDR3 plus reference TRBV7-2 and TRBJ1-2, the full variable domain is GAGVSQSPSNKVTEKGKDVELRCDPISGHTALYWYRQSLGQGLEFLIYFQGNSAPDKSGLPSDRFSAERTGGSVSTLTIQRTQQEDSAVYLCASSFLSSANYGCTFGSGTRLTVV.

This chain links TRBV7-2 with TRBJ2-1, with D possibly called TRBD1 or TRBD2 (5 bases each). Trimming shortened V by 3 bases and J by 15 bases, and 15 bases separated the two germline ends. The CDR3 covers 12 residues. CDR1 and CDR2 (germline): SGHTA, FQGNSA. The CDR3 nucleotides read TGTGCCAGCAGCTTGATAGGGGATGGAGGGTTCTTC. As protein: CASSLIGDGGFF.